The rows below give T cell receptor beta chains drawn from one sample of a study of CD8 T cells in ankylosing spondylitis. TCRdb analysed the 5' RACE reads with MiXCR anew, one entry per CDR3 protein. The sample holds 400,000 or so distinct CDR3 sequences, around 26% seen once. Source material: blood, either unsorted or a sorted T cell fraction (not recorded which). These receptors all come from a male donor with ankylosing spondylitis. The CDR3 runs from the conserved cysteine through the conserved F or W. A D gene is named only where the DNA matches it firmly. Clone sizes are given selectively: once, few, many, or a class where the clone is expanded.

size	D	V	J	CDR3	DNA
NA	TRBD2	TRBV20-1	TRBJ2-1	CSVAGGPYNEQFF	TGCAGTGTTGCGGGAGGGCCGTACAATGAGCAGTTCTTC
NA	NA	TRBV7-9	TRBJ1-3	CASSFRAGPFSGNTIYF	TGTGCCAGCAGCTTCCGGGCAGGGCCTTTCTCTGGAAACACCATATATTTT
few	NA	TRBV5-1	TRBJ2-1	CASSPPNDNEQFF	TGCGCCAGCAGCCCCCCGAACGACAATGAGCAGTTCTTC
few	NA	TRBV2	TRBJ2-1	CASSETTRFDEQFF	TGTGCCAGCAGTGAAACGACTAGGTTCGATGAGCAGTTCTTC
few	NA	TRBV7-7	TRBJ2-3	CASSLEETDTQYF	TGTGCCAGCAGCTTAGAGGAAACAGATACGCAGTATTTT
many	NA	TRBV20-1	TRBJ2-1	CSAPDLARHNEQFF	TGCAGTGCCCCGGACTTGGCTCGGCACAATGAGCAGTTCTTC
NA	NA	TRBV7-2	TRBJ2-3	CASSLVESIDTQYF	TGTGCCAGCAGCTTAGTCGAGAGCATAGATACGCAGTATTTT
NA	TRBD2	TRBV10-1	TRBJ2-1	CASSLAGVYEQFF	TGCGCCAGCAGCCTAGCGGGAGTGTATGAGCAGTTCTTC
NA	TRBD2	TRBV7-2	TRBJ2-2	CASSPSGRADGELFF	TGTGCCAGCAGCCCTAGCGGGAGGGCCGACGGGGAGCTGTTTTTT
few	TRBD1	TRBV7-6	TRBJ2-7	CASSQYRGPEQYF	TGTGCCAGCAGCCAATACAGGGGGCCCGAGCAGTACTTC
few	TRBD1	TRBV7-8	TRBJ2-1	CASSLYNRGPRNEQFF	TGTGCCAGCAGCTTGTATAACAGGGGACCCCGAAATGAGCAGTTCTTC
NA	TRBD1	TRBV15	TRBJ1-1	CATSRDYRGNTEAFF	TGTGCCACCAGCAGAGATTACAGGGGGAACACTGAAGCTTTCTTT
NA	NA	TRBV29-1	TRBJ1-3	CSVQVFSSGNTIYF	TGCAGCGTTCAGGTCTTTAGCTCTGGAAACACCATATATTTT
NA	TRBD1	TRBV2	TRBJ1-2	CASIRDREGYTF	TGTGCCAGTATCCGGGACAGGGAGGGCTACACCTTC
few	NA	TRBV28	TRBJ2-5	CASNGGGGQETQYF	TGTGCCAGCAATGGAGGAGGGGGGCAAGAGACCCAGTACTTC